The next 23 T cell receptor beta chains were all read from a single sample in a study of blood T cell repertoires in COVID-19. Generated by immunoSEQ multiplex PCR, the TCRdb table keeps only in-frame clones and is missing some. The table records around 330,000 clones, around nine tenths of them present only once. Sequencing used PBMCs or T cells enriched from blood (not recorded which). The receptors come from a man aged 55 to 70 who had recovered from COVID-19.

CDR3 nucleotides: TGTGCCAGCGGAGACAGGGGGCGGAATTCACCCCTCCACTTT. Residues: CASGDRGRNSPLHF. The chain carries TRBV6-5 and TRBJ1-6; the match to TRBD1 covers 10 bases. This CDR3 has 14 residues. From germline, CDR1 is MNHEY and CDR2 SVGAGI. The V segment lost 8 bases and the J segment 7 bases; nucleotides outside the gene matches: 5.

The rearrangement links TRBV7-3 to TRBJ2-1; 9 bases match TRBD2. Trimming at V came to 5 bases and at J to 3 bases, leaving 8 bases not matched to a gene. Germline CDR1 reads SGHTA; CDR2 reads FQGTGA. The CDR3 sequence is 16 residues long. For the CDR3, the DNA is TGTGCCAGCAGCCCTATAGCGGGAGCTATCTACAATGAGCAGTTCTTC. Translating it yields CASSPIAGAIYNEQFF.

A single count supports this clone. The chain combines TRBV27 with TRBJ2-5, with 11 bases lining up with TRBD1. The germline V gene has CDR1 MNHEY and CDR2 SMNVEV (reference sequence). The CDR3 extends over 15 amino acids. The V gene end was trimmed by 2 bases and the J gene end by 5 bases; junction bases not matched to a gene: 4. The CDR3 nucleotides are TGTGCCAGCAGTTTAGGACAGGGGGCTTGGGAGACCCAGTACTTC. This sequence encodes CASSLGQGAWETQYF.

The V call is TRBV5-4, the J call TRBJ2-7; maybe TRBD2 (7 bases). This CDR3 is built from 13 residues. The V and J ends lost 3 bases and 6 bases respectively, with 13 bases between them. Germline CDR1 reads SGHNT; CDR2 reads YYREEE (reference sequence). This chain's CDR3 is CASSWGGGREQYF. Here the CDR3 DNA reads TGTGCCAGCAGCTGGGGCGGGGGCCGCGAGCAGTACTTC.

The chain combines TRBV5-1 with TRBJ1-1; 9 positions agree with TRBD1. The V and J ends lost 4 bases and 4 bases, in that order; junction bases with no gene match: 5. Germline loops: CDR1 SGHRS, CDR2 YFSETQ. This CDR3 is built from 14 residues. The CDR3 nucleotides are TGCGCCAGCAGCGAACAGACAGGGGGCACTGAAGCTTTCTTT. This translates into CASSEQTGGTEAFF.

The gene calls are TRBV9 and TRBJ1-1, with D unresolved. With 0 bases removed from V and 6 bases from J, the gap between germline ends came to 9 bases. Germline CDR1 SGDLS, CDR2 YYNGEE. There are 13 residues in the CDR3. The CDR3 reads CASSVAHRAEAFF. CDR3 DNA sequence: TGTGCCAGCAGCGTAGCTCACCGAGCTGAAGCTTTCTTT.

The rearrangement links TRBV14 to TRBJ1-1; no firm D call. Trimming took 2 bases from V and 1 from J, leaving 5 bases between them. Germline CDR1 SGHDN, CDR2 FVKESK. This CDR3 contains 13 residues. This chain's CDR3 is CASSQTANTEAFF. For the CDR3, the DNA is TGTGCCAGCAGCCAAACAGCGAACACTGAAGCTTTCTTT.

The chain employs TRBV2 and TRBJ1-1, with D uncertain. V lost 7 bases and J 4 bases, leaving 10 bases between the germline ends. This CDR3 has 12 amino acids. The germline V gene encodes CDR1 SNHLY and CDR2 FYNNEI. The DNA of the CDR3 is TGTGCCAGCAAGGCCGGGTTCACTGAAGCTTTCTTT. Protein sequence: CASKAGFTEAFF.

This chain uses TRBV11-2 with TRBJ2-3, with D perhaps matching TRBD1 (5 bases). The germline V gene has CDR1 SGHAT and CDR2 FQNNGV. V was trimmed by 5 bases and J by 4 bases, leaving 19 bases between them. The CDR3 contains 16 residues. CDR3 region: CASSQQARYIPDTQYF. The CDR3 DNA follows: TGTGCCAGCAGCCAACAGGCTAGATACATCCCAGATACGCAGTATTTT. Based on the CDR3 plus reference TRBV11-2 and TRBJ2-3, the full variable domain is EAGVAQSPRYKIIEKRQSVAFWCNPISGHATLYWYQQILGQGPKLLIQFQNNGVVDDSQLPKDRFSAERLKGVDSTLKIQPAKLEDSAVYLCASSQQARYIPDTQYFGPGTRLTVL.

This rearrangement joins TRBV28 to TRBJ2-1; D is undetermined. Trimming cost V 1 base and J 7 bases, with 8 bases left between them. The V gene's germline CDR1 is MDHEN and CDR2 SYDVKM. CDR3 length: 13 residues. The CDR3 DNA follows: TGTGCCAGCAGTTTATATTCCGGGAATGAGCAGTTCTTC. It translates to CASSLYSGNEQFF.

The rearrangement uses TRBV9 and TRBJ1-6, with D tentatively TRBD1 (6 bases). The V gene lost 0 bases and the J gene lost 10 bases, with 14 bases spanning the gap. This CDR3 has 15 amino acids. Germline V gene data show CDR1 as SGDLS and CDR2 as YYNGEE. The CDR3 bases are TGTGCCAGCAGCGTAGTGGGACATCCTGGATCACCCCTCCACTTT. Protein product: CASSVVGHPGSPLHF.

Here the CDR3 reads CASSSRGGGTDTQYF. CDR3 nucleotides: TGTGCCAGCAGCTCCCGGGGCGGGGGCACAGATACGCAGTATTTT. This sequence joins TRBV7-8 and TRBJ2-3; D perhaps matches TRBD2 (6 bases). Germline V CDR1 and CDR2: SGHVS, FQNEAQ. The ends were cut back, 4 bases at V and 1 base at J, with 12 bases in the middle. The CDR3 runs 15 residues.

This rearrangement joins TRBV2 to TRBJ2-5; 12 bases match TRBD1. The CDR3 spans 20 residues. Trimming cost V 6 bases and J 2 bases; bases outside gene matches: 19. Germline V gene data show CDR1 as SNHLY and CDR2 as FYNNEI. CDR3 sequence reads: CASRTTPGTGGERVQETQYF. In nucleotides, the CDR3 is TGTGCCAGCAGAACTACCCCCGGGACAGGGGGCGAGAGGGTTCAAGAGACCCAGTACTTC.

This clone came up once. This chain uses TRBV3-1 (or the pseudogene TRBV3-2) with TRBJ1-6, with 7 positions matching TRBD1. The V segment lost 1 base and the J segment 7 bases; nucleotides outside the gene matches: 7. The V gene's germline CDR1 is LGHDT and CDR2 YNNKEL (reference sequence). The CDR3 consists of 16 residues. Written as DNA, the CDR3 is TGTGCCAGCAGCCAAGGGAGGGCAGGGGGGAATTCACCCCTCCACTTT. Translated, it gives CASSQGRAGGNSPLHF.

The CDR3 nucleotides are TGTGCCAGCAGCGTAGGGGAGGGGACAGATACGCAGTATTTT. It codes for CASSVGEGTDTQYF. V gene TRBV9 combines with J gene TRBJ2-3; TRBD2 matches 7 bases. The trim removed 0 bases at V and 3 bases at J, leaving 1 base unmatched. CDR3 length: 14 amino acids. CDR1 and CDR2 from the germline V gene are SGDLS and YYNGEE.

This clone was observed a handful of times. The chain uses TRBV5-4 and TRBJ1-2; D is unclear. The germline V and J ends were trimmed by 1 base and 8 bases, with 21 bases remaining between them. Per germline, CDR1 SGHNT and CDR2 YYREEE (reference sequence). The CDR3 loop spans 16 amino acids. CDR3 in amino acids: CASSLNGWQTVEGYTF. The DNA of the CDR3 is TGTGCCAGCAGCTTGAATGGTTGGCAAACGGTGGAGGGCTACACCTTC.

The chain couples TRBV5-6 to TRBJ2-2; 8 positions agree with TRBD2. CDR3 length: 17 amino acids. V trimming: 5 bases; J trimming: 7 bases; junction bases outside the gene matches: 16. Germline V gene lookup returns CDR1 SGHDT and CDR2 YYEEEE. This CDR3 reads CASSPDLSGRTIGELFF. The CDR3 region has the DNA TGTGCCAGCAGTCCCGATTTGAGCGGGAGAACCATCGGGGAGCTGTTTTTT.

The rearrangement links TRBV11-3 to TRBJ2-3; 7 bases map to TRBD2. The germline gives CDR1 SGHNT, CDR2 YENEEA. After removal of 7 bases from V and 2 bases from J, the junction contained 12 bases not matched to a gene. The CDR3 has 16 residues. The CDR3 nucleotides read TGTGCCAGCACATCAGGGCGCGGGAGAGTCACAGATACGCAGTATTTT. It yields the protein CASTSGRGRVTDTQYF. Using reference TRBV11-3 and TRBJ2-3 for the parts outside the CDR3, the full variable domain is EAGVVQSPRYKIIEKKQPVAFWCNPISGHNTLYWYLQNLGQGPELLIRYENEEAVDDSQLPKDRFSAERLKGVDSTLKIQPAELGDSAVYLCASTSGRGRVTDTQYFGPGTRLTVL.

CDR3 loop: CASSAGTGNAFF. CDR3 nucleotide sequence: TGTGCCAGCAGTGCCGGGACAGGGAATGCTTTCTTT. The J gene is TRBJ1-1, the V gene TRBV27, with 9 bases fitting TRBD1. Germline lookup yields CDR1 MNHEY and CDR2 SMNVEV (reference sequence). CDR3 size: 12 residues. V lost 5 bases, J lost 11 bases, and 6 bases stayed unmatched.

The chain combines TRBV7-6 with TRBJ2-7; a weak D match, TRBD2 (5 bases). Deletions cut 1 base from V and 4 bases from J, with 8 bases between. The CDR3 covers 13 residues. CDR1 is SGHVS, CDR2 FNYEAQ, per germline. CDR3 bases: TGTGCCAGCAGCTTAGGCGAGGGATACGAGCAGTACTTC. Protein product: CASSLGEGYEQYF.

This clone was seen only once. The chain couples TRBV7-9 to TRBJ2-5; maybe TRBD2 (6 bases). The CDR3 contains 14 residues. The ends were cut back, 7 bases at V and 4 bases at J, with 16 bases in the middle. Germline V gives CDR1 SEHNR, CDR2 FQNEAQ (reference sequence). In DNA, the CDR3 is TGTGCCAGCAAACTTAATAGCGGTTCAGAGACCCAGTACTTC. It yields the protein CASKLNSGSETQYF.

The rearrangement joins TRBV2 to TRBJ1-5, with 8 bases fitting TRBD1. This CDR3 contains 15 residues. Germline V gene sequence: CDR1 SNHLY, CDR2 FYNNEI. J gave up 7 bases and V 6 bases, and 11 bases lay outside the gene matches. CDR3 in amino acids: CASRGDRGLRQPQHF. In nucleotides, the CDR3 is TGTGCCAGCAGGGGAGACAGGGGACTTAGGCAGCCCCAGCATTTT.

The chain carries TRBV4-1 and TRBJ2-7; D is unresolved. The CDR3 is 15 amino acids. V was shortened by 1 base and J by 0 bases, with 10 bases between the two germline ends. Per germline, CDR1 MGHRA and CDR2 YSYEKL. CDR3 residues: CASSQGVTGSYEQYF. The CDR3 nucleotides are TGCGCCAGCAGCCAAGGGGTGACTGGCTCCTACGAGCAGTACTTC.